The 12 T cell receptor beta chains in this list originate from one sample, sequenced in a study of vaccination effects on CD4 cells after COVID-19. TCRdb's table, derived via immunoSEQ multiplex PCR, lists solely in-frame clones and lacks some. The sample lists tens of thousands of clones, approximately 73% occurring once. Their antigen targets remain unknown. Using viral peptide pools, the ViraFEST assay grew out antigen-specific CD4+ T cells prior to sequencing. Culturing for about 10 days preceded CD4+ T cell isolation. Sequencing used CD4+ T cells from PBMCs cultured with HCoV-229E spike peptides, obtained before COVID-19 vaccination. Receptors were obtained from a human donor who received a COVID-19 vaccine.

V gene TRBV11-3 combines with J gene TRBJ2-1, with D possibly being TRBD1 (6 bases). CDR1 is SGHNT and CDR2 is YENEEA in the germline V gene. V was cut by 0 bases and J by 6 bases, with 12 bases left in between. The CDR3 runs to 15 residues. The CDR3 region has the DNA TGTGCCAGCAGCTTAGAACAGGGTGCTCTCAATGAGCAGTTCTTC. Translated: CASSLEQGALNEQFF.

This clone showed up just a few times. The chain uses TRBV9 and TRBJ2-1; no definite D call. Germline CDR1 is SGDLS and CDR2 is YYNGEE. The CDR3 is 15 residues long. V gave up 0 bases and J gave up 4 bases, with 11 bases separating them. CDR3 region: CASSVGGSLYNEQFF. In DNA, the CDR3 is TGTGCCAGCAGCGTAGGGGGTAGTCTGTACAATGAGCAGTTCTTC.

The chain combines TRBV5-4 with TRBJ1-6; D remains ambiguous. Per germline, CDR1 SGHNT and CDR2 YYREEE (reference sequence). CDR3 length: 14 amino acids. The V end was cut by 0 bases, the J end by 5 bases, with 6 bases between. CDR3 sequence (DNA): TGTGCCAGCAGCTTGGATACAGATAATTCACCCCTCCACTTT. This codes for CASSLDTDNSPLHF.

The chain joins TRBV9 to TRBJ2-2; no clear D gene. Per the germline V gene, CDR1 is SGDLS and CDR2 is YYNGEE. The CDR3 is made up of 15 amino acids. Trimming shortened V by 4 bases and J by 0 bases, and 10 bases separated the two germline ends. CDR3 loop: CASSLRSANTGELFF. The DNA of the CDR3 is TGTGCCAGCAGCCTTAGGAGCGCGAACACCGGGGAGCTGTTTTTT.

The chain employs TRBV4-1 and TRBJ1-2; TRBD1 might be the D (5 bases). With 0 bases removed from V and 7 bases from J, the gap between germline ends came to 15 bases. Germline CDR1 and CDR2: MGHRA and YSYEKL. This CDR3 has 15 amino acids. CDR3: CASSQDSTGGGGYTF. The DNA for the CDR3 is TGCGCCAGCAGCCAAGATTCTACCGGGGGGGGTGGCTACACCTTC.

The V gene is TRBV14, the J gene TRBJ1-2; D is ambiguous. Germline CDR1 reads SGHDN; CDR2 reads FVKESK. With 0 bases removed from V and 7 bases from J, the gap between germline ends came to 12 bases. The CDR3 length is 14 residues. The CDR3 DNA reads TGTGCCAGCAGCCAAGAATGGGGAAATCTTGGCTACACCTTC. Translating it yields CASSQEWGNLGYTF.

The chain uses TRBV28 and TRBJ1-1; 7 bases map to TRBD1. The CDR3 is 11 residues long. The J segment lost 10 bases and the V segment lost 6 bases, leaving 5 bases of the junction unmatched. The germline V gene encodes CDR1 MDHEN and CDR2 SYDVKM. The CDR3 loop reads CASRDTGAAFF. CDR3 nucleotides: TGTGCCAGCAGGGATACAGGGGCAGCTTTCTTT.

V usage is TRBV19 and J usage is TRBJ1-5, with unresolved D. This CDR3 comprises 15 residues. V lost 7 bases and J lost 1, with 14 bases in between. Germline CDR1 is LNHDA and CDR2 is SQIVND (reference sequence). Here the CDR3 DNA reads TGTGCCAGTACCAGACTCGCTGGGAGCAATCAGCCCCAGCATTTT. Translated, it gives CASTRLAGSNQPQHF. The complete variable domain, with remaining parts taken from reference TRBV19 and TRBJ1-5, reads DGGITQSPKYLFRKEGQNVTLSCEQNLNHDAMYWYRQDPGQGLRLIYYSQIVNDFQKGDIAEGYSVSREKKESFPLTVTSAQKNPTAFYLCASTRLAGSNQPQHFGDGTRLSIL.

V is TRBV5-4 and J is TRBJ2-3; 7 bases align to TRBD1. There are 14 residues in the CDR3. Germline-derived CDR1 and CDR2 are SGHNT and YYREEE (reference sequence). With V trimmed by 3 bases and J by 3 bases, 4 bases remained unmatched. CDR3 sequence (DNA): TGTGCCAGCAGCTCGGGACAGACAACAGATACGCAGTATTTT. Amino acids: CASSSGQTTDTQYF.

V and J are TRBV7-2 and TRBJ1-1; 7 bases are shared with TRBD1. Germline CDR1 and CDR2: SGHTA and FQGNSA. Trimming at V came to 5 bases and at J to 0 bases, leaving 3 bases not matched to a gene. The CDR3 loop spans 14 amino acids. The CDR3 DNA reads TGTGCCAGCAGCCTGGGACAGCTGAACACTGAAGCTTTCTTT. It codes for CASSLGQLNTEAFF. Using reference TRBV7-2 and TRBJ1-1 for the parts outside the CDR3, the full variable domain is GAGVSQSPSNKVTEKGKDVELRCDPISGHTALYWYRQSLGQGLEFLIYFQGNSAPDKSGLPSDRFSAERTGGSVSTLTIQRTQQEDSAVYLCASSLGQLNTEAFFGQGTRLTVV.

CDR3 DNA: TGTGCCAGCAGCTTGTTCACGGCCAACGTCCTGACTTTC. Residues: CASSLFTANVLTF. The chain couples TRBV5-6 to TRBJ2-6; D unresolved. V shed 1 base and J shed 6 bases, with 5 bases lying between them. Germline values: CDR1 SGHDT, CDR2 YYEEEE. The CDR3 loop spans 13 amino acids.

The chain has TRBV7-9 and TRBJ1-2; 7 positions match TRBD1. Trimming removed 1 base from V and 3 bases from J; junction bases left unmatched: 8. CDR1 is SEHNR, CDR2 FQNEAQ, per germline (reference sequence). This CDR3 comprises 16 residues. The DNA of the CDR3 is TGTGCCAGCAGCTTAGGTAGCCTCAGGGGGGACTATGGCTACACCTTC. Translated, it gives CASSLGSLRGDYGYTF.